The 25 T cell receptor beta chains in this list originate from one sample, sequenced in a study of blood T cell repertoires in COVID-19. Sequenced by immunoSEQ multiplex PCR; TCRdb stores in-frame clones only, minus some. The sample has roughly 200,000 clones; 81% are singletons. The sequenced sample consisted of peripheral blood. These receptors were obtained from an elderly woman with acute or convalescent COVID-19.

This chain links TRBV3-1 (or the pseudogene TRBV3-2) with TRBJ2-3, with a possible D match to TRBD2 (6 bases). The length of the CDR3 is 16 residues. The V end lost 1 base, the J end lost 2 bases, and 13 bases lay between the germline ends. Germline V CDR1 and CDR2: LGHDT, YNNKEL (reference sequence). CDR3 sequence reads: CASSQGIADTTDTQYF. CDR3 DNA: TGTGCCAGCAGCCAAGGGATAGCGGACACCACAGATACGCAGTATTTT.

This chain uses TRBV6-5 with TRBJ1-6; D gene uncertain. Trimming removed 7 bases at V and 13 bases at J, with 17 bases between. The V gene's germline CDR1 is MNHEY and CDR2 SVGAGI. This CDR3 is 13 amino acids long. This CDR3 reads CASTLGPRSPLHF. DNA of the CDR3: TGTGCCAGCACCCTGGGCCCCCGCTCGCCCCTCCACTTT.

The gene calls are TRBV12-3 or TRBV12-4 and TRBJ2-2, with 7 bases aligning to TRBD1. J gave up 4 bases and V 8 bases, and 4 bases lay outside the gene matches. CDR3 length: 13 amino acids. The CDR3 spells CASGPGGTGELFF. The CDR3 region has the DNA TGTGCCAGCGGGCCAGGGGGCACCGGGGAGCTGTTTTTT.

The chain couples TRBV7-9 to TRBJ1-5, with 9 bases matching TRBD1. Germline loops: CDR1 SEHNR, CDR2 FQNEAQ (reference sequence). V shed 5 bases and J 0 bases; nucleotides not matched to a gene: 8. The CDR3 has 17 amino acids. The chain's CDR3 is CASSGPGTGFSNQPQHF. CDR3 nucleotide sequence: TGTGCCAGCAGCGGGCCCGGGACAGGGTTTAGCAATCAGCCCCAGCATTTT. Full variable domain (outside the CDR3, taken from reference TRBV7-9 and TRBJ1-5): DTGVSQNPRHKITKRGQNVTFRCDPISEHNRLYWYRQTLGQGPEFLTYFQNEAQLEKSRLLSDRFSAERPKGSFSTLEIQRTEQGDSAMYLCASSGPGTGFSNQPQHFGDGTRLSIL.

This clone has more than one count but fewer than ten. The chain carries TRBV6-4 and TRBJ1-1; D may be TRBD1 (5 bases). The germline V and J ends were trimmed by 3 bases and 11 bases, with 16 bases remaining between them. Germline loops: CDR1 MRHNA, CDR2 SNTAGT. The CDR3 length is 13 residues. The CDR3 DNA reads TGTGCCAGCAGTGATGGGTCCAGGGCTTCGGCTTTCTTT. The encoded protein is CASSDGSRASAFF.

The chain has TRBV5-4 and TRBJ2-5; 8 nucleotides align to TRBD1. In germline, CDR1 is SGHNT, CDR2 YYREEE (reference sequence). The J segment lost 1 base and the V segment lost 4 bases, leaving 9 bases of the junction unmatched. The CDR3 contains 16 residues. The CDR3 reads CASSAKSGTGQETQYF. CDR3 sequence (DNA): TGTGCCAGCAGCGCCAAGTCCGGGACAGGCCAAGAGACCCAGTACTTC.

The chain has TRBV5-1 and TRBJ2-7, with 9 bases identical to TRBD2. Trimming at V came to 5 bases and at J to 5 bases, leaving 8 bases not matched to a gene. Germline loops: CDR1 SGHRS, CDR2 YFSETQ. This CDR3 comprises 14 residues. This chain's CDR3 is CASRSGTSTDEQYF. CDR3 nucleotides: TGCGCCAGCAGGTCCGGGACTAGCACGGACGAGCAGTACTTC.

This chain joins TRBV6-5 and TRBJ2-1; 9 nucleotides agree with TRBD2. This CDR3 region has 15 residues. With 5 bases clipped from V and 4 bases from J, the junction kept 6 bases outside the gene matches. Germline CDR1 is MNHEY and CDR2 is SVGAGI. This CDR3 reads CASSPSGGNYNEQFF. The CDR3, as DNA: TGTGCCAGCAGTCCCAGCGGGGGGAATTACAATGAGCAGTTCTTC.

V gene TRBV2 combines with J gene TRBJ1-5; D remains ambiguous. CDR1 and CDR2 from the germline V gene are SNHLY and FYNNEI. This CDR3 is built from 13 residues. Trimming took 5 bases from V and 6 from J, leaving 11 bases between them. The CDR3 is CASSLGELQPQHF. For the CDR3, the DNA is TGTGCCAGCAGTCTCGGGGAGCTTCAGCCCCAGCATTTT.

The chain has TRBV5-4 and TRBJ2-2, with 8 positions matching TRBD2. The ends lost 0 bases at V and 4 bases at J; junction bases unmatched: 8. The CDR3 length is 17 residues. CDR1 and CDR2 from the germline V gene are SGHNT and YYREEE (reference sequence). The CDR3 protein is CASSLALSGSVTGELFF. The CDR3, as DNA: TGTGCCAGCAGCTTGGCCTTGAGCGGGAGTGTCACCGGGGAGCTGTTTTTT. Full variable domain (missing parts from reference TRBV5-4 and TRBJ2-2): ETGVTQSPTHLIKTRGQQVTLRCSSQSGHNTVSWYQQALGQGPQFIFQYYREEENGRGNFPPRFSGLQFPNYSSELNVNALELDDSALYLCASSLALSGSVTGELFFGEGSRLTVL.

The V and J genes are TRBV6-6 and TRBJ2-3; TRBD2 matches at 12 bases. The V gene end was trimmed by 5 bases and the J gene end by 6 bases; junction bases not matched to a gene: 12. This CDR3 spans 17 amino acids. In germline, CDR1 is MNHNY, CDR2 SVGAGI (reference sequence). In nucleotides, the CDR3 is TGTGCCAGCAGTCGGTCCCGACTAGCGGGGGCTGGGGATACGCAGTATTTT. Residues: CASSRSRLAGAGDTQYF.

This rearrangement joins TRBV7-3 to TRBJ1-1, with 9 bases matching TRBD1. J lost 1 base, V lost 5 bases, and 5 bases had no gene match. CDR3 length equals 15 residues. CDR1 is SGHTA and CDR2 is FQGTGA in the germline V gene. The CDR3 bases are TGTGCCAGCAGCCTCATGGGACAGGGGAACACTGAAGCTTTCTTT. The encoded protein is CASSLMGQGNTEAFF. The whole variable domain, filled in from reference TRBV7-3 and TRBJ1-1, reads GAGVSQTPSNKVTEKGKYVELRCDPISGHTALYWYRQSLGQGPEFLIYFQGTGAADDSGLPNDRFFAVRPEGSVSTLKIQRTERGDSAVYLCASSLMGQGNTEAFFGQGTRLTVV.

This chain connects TRBV19 to TRBJ2-7, with 8 bases lining up with TRBD1. The J segment lost 4 bases and the V segment lost 6 bases, leaving 2 bases of the junction unmatched. CDR3 length: 12 amino acids. The germline gives CDR1 LNHDA, CDR2 SQIVND (reference sequence). For the CDR3, the DNA is TGTGCCAGTAGCGGACAGGGTTACGAGCAGTACTTC. This codes for CASSGQGYEQYF.

The chain has TRBV4-2 and TRBJ1-1; the D is unclear. The CDR3 runs to 14 residues. Germline CDR1 reads LGHNA; CDR2 reads YNFKEQ. V shed 4 bases and J shed 3 bases, with 12 bases lying between them. This CDR3 reads CASSPQAADTEAFF. In DNA, the CDR3 is TGTGCCAGCAGCCCTCAAGCAGCGGACACTGAAGCTTTCTTT.

This clone has only a few counts. V usage is TRBV19 and J usage is TRBJ1-2; 8 bases align to TRBD1. Trimming cost V 2 bases and J 4 bases; bases outside gene matches: 9. CDR1 and CDR2 from the germline V gene are LNHDA and SQIVND (reference sequence). The CDR3 totals 16 residues. Written as DNA, the CDR3 is TGTGCCAGTAGTATATCCCGGACAGGGTACAGCTATGGCTACACCTTC. It encodes CASSISRTGYSYGYTF.

The V call is TRBV28, the J call TRBJ1-4; 9 nucleotides agree with TRBD1. The CDR3 length is 15 residues. J lost 4 bases, V lost 5 bases, and 5 bases had no gene match. From germline, CDR1 is MDHEN and CDR2 SYDVKM. DNA of the CDR3: TGTGCCAGCAGTCCCGGGACAGGGATTAATGAAAAACTGTTTTTT. It translates to CASSPGTGINEKLFF.

V gene TRBV19 combines with J gene TRBJ2-1, with TRBD1 matching over 8 bases. The CDR3 contains 13 residues. After removal of 8 bases from V and 8 bases from J, the junction contained 8 bases not matched to a gene. Germline V gene data show CDR1 as LNHDA and CDR2 as SQIVND (reference sequence). CDR3 sequence: CASGGTGSYEQFF. The CDR3 coding sequence is TGTGCCAGTGGCGGGACAGGTTCATATGAGCAGTTCTTC.

This clone was recorded at least ten times. Here the CDR3 reads CASSLERNTEAFF. Written as DNA, the CDR3 is TGTGCCAGCAGCTTAGAGCGGAACACTGAAGCTTTCTTT. The chain uses TRBV11-3 and TRBJ1-1; D call uncertain. CDR1 SGHNT and CDR2 YENEEA come from the germline V gene. The CDR3 extends over 13 amino acids. Trimming cost V 0 bases and J 1 base, with 3 bases left between them.

The genes are TRBV6-5 and TRBJ2-7, with D tentatively TRBD1 (6 bases). CDR3 length: 16 residues. Germline V lookup: CDR1 MNHEY, CDR2 SVGAGI. V gave up 0 bases and J gave up 0 bases, with 12 bases separating them. The CDR3, as DNA: TGTGCCAGCAGTTACTCTACGAGGGGGAGCTCCTACGAGCAGTACTTC. It is translated as CASSYSTRGSSYEQYF.

The CDR3 loop is CASSLGPSGSYSDTQYF. CDR3 DNA: TGTGCCAGCAGCCTGGGTCCGTCGGGGAGCTACTCAGATACGCAGTATTTT. V is TRBV5-6 and J is TRBJ2-3; weak D call: TRBD2 (5 bases). CDR3 size: 17 residues. V lost 4 bases and J 4 bases, leaving 22 bases between the germline ends. Germline V gene lookup returns CDR1 SGHDT and CDR2 YYEEEE.

This chain joins TRBV10-3 and TRBJ1-6; tentative D call: TRBD1 (5 bases). Trimming left V 3 bases short and J 13 bases short, with 16 bases between. Germline CDR1 is ENHRY and CDR2 is SYGVKD. The CDR3 loop spans 14 amino acids. In DNA, the CDR3 is TGTGCCATCAGTGATGCCGGGACTGAGACGCCCCTCCACTTT. Its translation: CAISDAGTETPLHF.

This clone was seen once. This sequence joins TRBV5-1 and TRBJ1-2; TRBD1 matches 8 bases. J was trimmed by 2 bases and V by 0 bases; bases with no gene match: 3. The germline V gene encodes CDR1 SGHRS and CDR2 YFSETQ. The CDR3 consists of 15 residues. For the CDR3, the DNA is TGCGCCAGCAGCTTGGGGGACAGGTTAAACTATGGCTACACCTTC. It is translated as CASSLGDRLNYGYTF.

This clone has ten or more counts. CDR3 region: CASSVGAIYNEQFF. CDR3 DNA sequence: TGTGCCAGCAGTGTAGGGGCGATCTACAATGAGCAGTTCTTC. The chain uses TRBV2 and TRBJ2-1; tentatively, D is TRBD1 (5 bases). Germline CDR1 reads SNHLY; CDR2 reads FYNNEI. With 4 bases removed from V and 3 bases from J, the gap between germline ends came to 10 bases. The CDR3 covers 14 residues. The full variable domain, with the rest looked up from reference TRBV2 and TRBJ2-1, is EPEVTQTPSHQVTQMGQEVILRCVPISNHLYFYWYRQILGQKVEFLVSFYNNEISEKSEIFDDQFSVERPDGSNFTLKIRSTKLEDSAMYFCASSVGAIYNEQFFGPGTRLTVL.

The chain employs TRBV5-4 and TRBJ2-5; D gene ambiguous. Trimming removed 4 bases from V and 1 base from J, with 11 bases in between. The CDR3 length is 14 residues. Germline values: CDR1 SGHNT, CDR2 YYREEE (reference sequence). The CDR3 nucleotides are TGTGCCAGCAGCCCACAATTCTCCCAAGAGACCCAGTACTTC. The encoded protein is CASSPQFSQETQYF.

This chain links TRBV5-6 with TRBJ1-3; 7 nucleotides line up with TRBD1. The V gene end was trimmed by 1 base and the J gene end by 3 bases; junction bases not matched to a gene: 1. This CDR3 is built from 14 residues. Germline V CDR1 and CDR2: SGHDT, YYEEEE. The CDR3 loop reads CASSLTGVGNTIYF. The CDR3 nucleotides read TGTGCCAGCAGCTTGACAGGGGTTGGAAACACCATATATTTT.